This TCR beta chain comes out of a study of regulatory dendritic cells for organ transplantation. General study findings and limits: Memory CD8+ T cells were the most oligoclonal; naive cells were highly diverse.

Turning to this clone: The antigen is undetermined.

Sorted T cells were CFSE-labeled and cultured roughly five days with allogeneic regulatory or mature dendritic cells at 1:10. Assay: immunoSEQ multiplex PCR; the TCRdb copy retains only in-frame clones and omits some. The sample carries about 20,000 clones, 80% to 90% recorded once. This CDR3 has 17 amino acids. V lost 3 bases to trimming and J lost 0 bases, with 21 bases between them. The germline CDR1 and CDR2 sequences are GTSNPN and SVGIG (reference sequence). Material for sequencing was naive CD4+ T cells from blood cultured with regulatory dendritic cells. Subset defined: CD45RA+ naive T cells. The clonotype was recovered from a human donor in good health. This chain uses TRBV30 with TRBJ2-7, with TRBD2 as a possible D gene (5 bases). The CDR3 DNA reads TGTGCCTGGAGGGGTCCCGGGAAGGGCCCTAGCTCCTACGAGCAGTACTTC. Translation: CAWRGPGKGPSSYEQYF.